A selection of T cell receptor beta chains follows, all from one sample in a study of beta chain features in type 1 diabetes. Measured with immunoSEQ multiplex PCR; TCRdb has only the in-frame clones, and not every one. The table records under 300,000 clones, about a fifth of them present only once. Sequenced: naive CD4+ T cells from blood. Receptors originate from a woman in her forties with type 1 diabetes. Each CDR3 is given with its conserved first and last residue. A D gene is named only where the DNA matches it firmly. The size of a clone is reported for some rows only, either as once, few or many, or as a class for expanded clones.

cdr3_aa	cdr3_nt	d_call	v_call	cdr3_length	j_call	clone_size
CAWSEGQVTLF	TGTGCCTGGAGTGAAGGACAGGTGACTCTCTTT	TRBD1	TRBV30	11	TRBJ1-1	few
CSASFEEQFF	TGCAGTGCTAGTTTCGAGGAGCAGTTCTTC	NA	TRBV20-1	10	TRBJ2-1	few
CASSLRGRGTNTEAFF	TGTGCCAGCAGCTTAAGAGGGAGGGGAACGAACACTGAAGCTTTCTTT	NA	TRBV7-9	16	TRBJ1-1	once
CAWSVPAYNYYEQYF	TGTGCCTGGAGTGTACCCGCCTATAATTACTACGAGCAGTACTTC	NA	TRBV30	15	TRBJ2-7	few
CASSVSGGTNTQYF	TGTGCCAGCAGCGTTAGCGGGGGGACGAATACGCAGTATTTT	TRBD2	TRBV9	14	TRBJ2-3	few
CASSLIPGVETQYF	TGCGCCAGCAGCCTGATCCCAGGGGTAGAGACCCAGTACTTC	NA	TRBV5-1	14	TRBJ2-5	few
CASSHGLQGMETQYF	TGTGCCAGCAGCCATGGATTACAGGGGATGGAGACCCAGTACTTC	TRBD1	TRBV4-2	15	TRBJ2-5	few
CASSLPTGATYEQYF	TGTGCCAGCAGCTTACCGACAGGGGCCACCTACGAGCAGTACTTC	NA	TRBV21-1	15	TRBJ2-7	NA
CASSGGEGAYSPLHF	TGTGCCAGCAGCGGCGGAGAGGGGGCGTATTCACCCCTCCACTTT	TRBD1	TRBV9	15	TRBJ1-6	NA
CASTEGQGTDTQYF	TGTGCCAGCACCGAAGGACAGGGCACAGATACGCAGTATTTT	TRBD1	TRBV28	14	TRBJ2-3	NA
CASSPGLNSPLHF	TGTGCCAGCAGCCCAGGGCTGAATTCACCCCTCCACTTT	NA	TRBV6-4	13	TRBJ1-6	few
CASSYTGVWGYTF	TGTGCCAGCAGTTATACTGGAGTCTGGGGCTACACCTTC	NA	TRBV28	13	TRBJ1-2	NA
CASSGDRGIDNEQFF	TGTGCCAGCAGTGGGGACAGGGGCATCGACAATGAGCAGTTCTTC	TRBD1	TRBV6-6	15	TRBJ2-1	few
CSVEDPREGTEAFF	TGCAGCGTTGAAGATCCCAGGGAGGGCACTGAAGCTTTCTTT	NA	TRBV29-1	14	TRBJ1-1	NA
CASSQLLSYEQYF	TGTGCCAGCAGCCAACTCCTCTCCTACGAGCAGTACTTC	NA	TRBV14	13	TRBJ2-7	few
CASSIDPMLNTEAFF	TGTGCCAGTAGTATAGACCCTATGTTGAACACTGAAGCTTTCTTT	NA	TRBV19	15	TRBJ1-1	NA
CASSPQFGSGRDSGELFF	TGCGCCAGCAGCCCCCAATTTGGGAGTGGGCGGGATTCCGGGGAGCTGTTTTTT	NA	TRBV4-3	18	TRBJ2-2	NA
CASSKDPRVETQYF	TGTGCCAGCAGTAAGGACCCCAGGGTAGAGACCCAGTACTTC	NA	TRBV25-1	14	TRBJ2-5	NA
CASSLDYGEQFF	TGTGCCAGCAGTCTCGACTATGGTGAGCAGTTCTTC	NA	TRBV28	12	TRBJ2-1	NA
CASSSTDSSGNTIYF	TGTGCCAGCAGCTCGACGGACAGCTCTGGAAACACCATATATTTT	NA	TRBV5-4	15	TRBJ1-3	NA
CASSLTSGPNNEQFF	TGTGCCAGCAGCTTAACTAGCGGACCTAACAATGAGCAGTTCTTC	NA	TRBV7-3	15	TRBJ2-1	NA
CASSFPDSHYGYTF	TGTGCCAGCAGCTTCCCGGACAGCCACTATGGCTACACCTTC	NA	TRBV7-3	14	TRBJ1-2	NA
CASSSLAGEETQYF	TGTGCCAGCAGTTCCCTAGCGGGGGAAGAGACCCAGTACTTC	TRBD2	TRBV28	14	TRBJ2-5	once
CSARGQGTFF	TGCAGTGCTAGGGGACAGGGAACTTTCTTT	TRBD1	TRBV20-1	10	TRBJ1-1	few
CASSLGSASTDTQYF	TGTGCCAGCAGCTTGGGTAGCGCAAGCACAGATACGCAGTATTTT	NA	TRBV5-4	15	TRBJ2-3	few
CASSRPTGRGYTF	TGTGCCAGCAGCAGACCGACAGGGCGAGGCTACACCTTC	TRBD1	TRBV5-4	13	TRBJ1-2	NA
CASSRTSASSYEQYF	TGTGCCAGCAGCCGGACTAGCGCGAGCTCCTACGAGCAGTACTTC	TRBD2	TRBV7-9	15	TRBJ2-7	NA
CASSPDQPQHF	TGTGCCAGCAGCCCCGATCAGCCCCAGCATTTT	NA	TRBV11-3	11	TRBJ1-5	few
CASGPGQGYTGELFF	TGTGCCAGCGGACCGGGACAGGGGTACACCGGGGAGCTGTTTTTT	TRBD1	TRBV6-5	15	TRBJ2-2	NA
CASSDRTLTDTQYF	TGTGCCAGCAGTGACCGGACTCTCACAGATACGCAGTATTTT	NA	TRBV6-5	14	TRBJ2-3	NA